The 6 T cell receptor beta chains below were found in one sample sequenced in a study of blood T cell repertoires in COVID-19. The protocol was immunoSEQ multiplex PCR, while the TCRdb copy is restricted to in-frame clones and leaves out a portion. The sample yields around 200,000 clones, around 88% seen once. What was sequenced was PBMCs or T cells enriched from blood (not recorded which). The receptors were gathered from a man between 40 and 49 years old with acute COVID-19.

This clone was seen only once. The V gene is TRBV7-2, the J gene TRBJ2-3; 16 bases are shared with TRBD2. CDR3 length: 18 residues. Germline CDR1 SGHTA, CDR2 FQGNSA. V shed 4 bases, J shed 4 bases, and the junction held 8 bases outside the gene matches. The CDR3: CASSSRWGLAGGADTQYF. As DNA, the CDR3 is TGTGCCAGCAGCTCTAGGTGGGGACTAGCGGGAGGGGCAGATACGCAGTATTTT.

The rearrangement links TRBV5-1 to TRBJ1-5; D not certain. The length of the CDR3 is 13 residues. V lost 5 bases and J lost 0, with 6 bases in between. Germline values: CDR1 SGHRS, CDR2 YFSETQ. The CDR3 region is CASRQNSNQPQHF. CDR3 nucleotides: TGCGCCAGCAGGCAGAATAGCAATCAGCCCCAGCATTTT.

V is TRBV10-3 and J is TRBJ2-3, with a tentative D call TRBD2 (6 bases). Germline assignment: CDR1 ENHRY and CDR2 SYGVKD. The germline V and J ends were trimmed by 7 bases and 6 bases, with 8 bases remaining between them. The CDR3 is made up of 11 amino acids. DNA of the CDR3: TGTGCCATCATGCTAGCGGATACGCAGTATTTT. Protein: CAIMLADTQYF.

The V and J genes are TRBV7-3 and TRBJ1-4; D not certain. Germline values: CDR1 SGHTA, CDR2 FQGTGA. The CDR3 totals 15 residues. The V end lost 1 base, the J end lost 7 bases, and 13 bases lay between the germline ends. The CDR3 loop is CASSLNHGVGEKLFF. CDR3 DNA sequence: TGTGCCAGCAGCTTAAACCACGGGGTTGGTGAAAAACTGTTTTTT.

V is TRBV19 and J is TRBJ1-2; no clear D. Per germline, CDR1 LNHDA and CDR2 SQIVND (reference sequence). The CDR3 spans 15 residues. With 3 bases removed from V and 1 base from J, the gap between germline ends came to 12 bases. In DNA, the CDR3 is TGTGCCAGTAGTATGTCCGGGAAACGTAACTATGGCTACACCTTC. Translated, it gives CASSMSGKRNYGYTF.

The chain couples TRBV29-1 to TRBJ1-4; tentatively, D is TRBD1 (5 bases). Trimming took off 4 bases at V and 7 bases at J, with 19 bases between the two ends. Germline V gene data show CDR1 as SQVTM and CDR2 as ANQGSEA. The CDR3 has 15 residues. The CDR3 loop reads CSVGGSGVGGEKLFF. The CDR3 DNA sequence: TGCAGCGTTGGCGGATCCGGGGTCGGGGGTGAAAAACTGTTTTTT.